This entry lists 26 T cell receptor beta chains sequenced from one sample in a study of OX40 agonist ivuxolimab in advanced cancers. Library preparation was by the immunoSEQ multiplex PCR assay. TCRdb took this table from immuneACCESS and kept in-frame rearrangements with V and J called. Such tables lack part of the clones; where checked against another copy, unresolved V genes explain under half of the gap, and the rest is unexplained. The sample has about 40,000 clones on record, about four fifths of them singletons. Jointly, the top ten make up 20% to 25% of the sample. The specimen comprised CD4+ or CD8+ T cells sorted from blood, sampled in a trial of the OX40 agonist ivuxolimab. All receptors come from an adult with an advanced solid tumor such as melanoma, head and neck, liver or kidney cancer.

The chain has TRBV19 and TRBJ1-1; D not certain. Per the germline V gene, CDR1 is LNHDA and CDR2 is SQIVND (reference sequence). The CDR3 consists of 13 residues. V lost 7 bases to trimming and J lost 2 bases, with 11 bases between them. CDR3 protein: CASNPEDNTEAFF. The DNA of the CDR3 is TGTGCCAGTAATCCGGAGGATAACACTGAAGCTTTCTTT.

The genes are TRBV10-3 and TRBJ2-7; no clear D. Germline V CDR1 and CDR2: ENHRY, SYGVKD. CDR3 length: 12 residues. V was cut by 0 bases and J by 4 bases, with 4 bases left in between. The CDR3 DNA reads TGTGCCATCAGTGAGTCGGGGTACGAGCAGTACTTC. It codes for CAISESGYEQYF.

This clone was counted a few times. This sequence joins TRBV7-9 and TRBJ2-4, with D possibly matching TRBD2 (5 bases). V was cut by 1 base and J by 2 bases, with 9 bases left in between. Per germline, CDR1 SEHNR and CDR2 FQNEAQ (reference sequence). The CDR3 covers 15 residues. The CDR3 loop is CASSLEGAPKNIQYF. For the CDR3, the DNA is TGTGCCAGCAGCTTAGAGGGAGCCCCCAAAAACATTCAGTACTTC.

The chain employs TRBV2 and TRBJ2-4; D not certain. V lost 1 base and J lost 1, with 5 bases in between. In germline, CDR1 is SNHLY, CDR2 FYNNEI. This CDR3 is 14 amino acids long. The CDR3 protein is CASSEDLAKNIQYF. CDR3 DNA sequence: TGTGCCAGCAGTGAAGATCTGGCCAAAAACATTCAGTACTTC. Filled out from reference TRBV2 and TRBJ2-4, the complete variable domain reads EPEVTQTPSHQVTQMGQEVILRCVPISNHLYFYWYRQILGQKVEFLVSFYNNEISEKSEIFDDQFSVERPDGSNFTLKIRSTKLEDSAMYFCASSEDLAKNIQYFGAGTRLSVL.

This chain uses TRBV11-2 with TRBJ2-3; D is unclear. CDR1 and CDR2 from the germline V gene are SGHAT and FQNNGV. The V end was cut by 5 bases, the J end by 3 bases, with 3 bases between. CDR3 size: 11 residues. CDR3: CASSPTDTQYF. The CDR3, as DNA: TGTGCCAGCAGCCCTACAGATACGCAGTATTTT.

As to this clone: The same CDR3 can be traced to other DNA sequences in this sample. The chain recombines TRBV7-2 with TRBJ1-5; 7 bases agree with TRBD1. The CDR3 has 15 amino acids. J lost 4 bases, V lost 4 bases, and 7 bases had no gene match. Looked up from germline, CDR1 is SGHTA and CDR2 is FQGNSA. CDR3: CASSWGTVSNQPQHF. The CDR3 nucleotides are TGTGCCAGCAGCTGGGGGACAGTTAGTAATCAGCCCCAGCATTTT.

The chain combines TRBV13 with TRBJ1-1, with 10 bases identical to TRBD1. The CDR3 totals 15 residues. V was pared by 5 bases and J by 3 bases, with 6 bases of the junction left unmatched. Germline loops: CDR1 PRHDT, CDR2 FYEKMQ (reference sequence). The CDR3 is CASSPEGQGYTEAFF. The CDR3 region has the DNA TGTGCCAGCAGCCCGGAGGGACAGGGGTACACTGAAGCTTTCTTT.

The rearrangement uses TRBV6-5 and TRBJ2-5, with a tentative D call TRBD2 (5 bases). Germline assignment: CDR1 MNHEY and CDR2 SVGAGI. With 2 bases removed from V and 4 bases from J, the gap between germline ends came to 17 bases. The CDR3 covers 16 residues. CDR3 protein: CASSYTRLGSGETQYF. CDR3 nucleotide sequence: TGTGCCAGCAGTTACACGCGTTTGGGGAGCGGAGAGACCCAGTACTTC.

This chain joins TRBV25-1 and TRBJ2-1; unclear D gene. The CDR3 length is 14 residues. The V end was cut by 3 bases, the J end by 4 bases, with 10 bases between. Germline CDR1 and CDR2: MGHDK and SYGVNS. The CDR3 loop reads CASSDSGRYNEQFF. The CDR3 bases are TGTGCCAGCAGTGATTCCGGACGGTACAATGAGCAGTTCTTC.

V and J are TRBV27 and TRBJ2-3, with TRBD2 matching over 12 bases. CDR3 length equals 16 residues. Trimming took 5 bases from V and 4 from J; bases not matched to a gene: 7. Germline V gives CDR1 MNHEY, CDR2 SMNVEV (reference sequence). The CDR3 region has the DNA TGTGCCAGCAGTCAGGGACTAGCGGGTGGGTCAGATACGCAGTATTTT. The encoded protein is CASSQGLAGGSDTQYF.

The chain couples TRBV7-2 to TRBJ2-5; 10 bases fit TRBD2. Germline V gene lookup returns CDR1 SGHTA and CDR2 FQGNSA. The trim removed 0 bases at V and 2 bases at J, leaving 3 bases unmatched. The CDR3 is made up of 16 amino acids. The CDR3 loop is CASSLAPSGGQETQYF. DNA of the CDR3: TGTGCCAGCAGCTTAGCCCCTAGCGGGGGACAAGAGACCCAGTACTTC.

The chain carries TRBV5-1 and TRBJ1-1; D ambiguous. The length of the CDR3 is 14 residues. Trimming shortened V by 4 bases and J by 7 bases, and 17 bases separated the two germline ends. Germline CDR1 and CDR2: SGHRS and YFSETQ. The CDR3 DNA sequence: TGCGCCAGCAGCCTCGAGGCGGCGGCCTTTGAAGCTTTCTTT. Amino acids: CASSLEAAAFEAFF.

The chain has TRBV18 and TRBJ1-4, with 7 nucleotides matching TRBD1. This CDR3 comprises 15 residues. J was trimmed by 3 bases and V by 3 bases; bases with no gene match: 4. CDR1 and CDR2 from the germline V gene are KGHSH and LQKENI. CDR3 residues: CASSPPGQANEKLFF. The CDR3, as DNA: TGTGCCAGCTCACCGCCCGGACAGGCTAATGAAAAACTGTTTTTT.

V is TRBV5-4 and J is TRBJ2-5; TRBD2 is a possible D gene (5 bases). Germline lookup yields CDR1 SGHNT and CDR2 YYREEE (reference sequence). V gave up 4 bases and J gave up 5 bases, with 15 bases separating them. The CDR3 is 14 amino acids. CDR3 protein: CASSQRTLLETQYF. The CDR3 region has the DNA TGTGCCAGCAGCCAACGGACTCTTTTGGAGACCCAGTACTTC.

CDR3 sequence: CASSESTSRDEQFF. CDR3 bases: TGTGCCAGCAGTGAATCGACTAGCAGGGATGAGCAGTTCTTC. The chain recombines TRBV6-1 with TRBJ2-1; the match to TRBD2 covers 7 bases. The V segment lost 2 bases and the J segment 8 bases; nucleotides outside the gene matches: 6. The CDR3 extends over 14 amino acids. Germline assignment: CDR1 MNHNS and CDR2 SASEGT.

The chain is built from TRBV15 and TRBJ1-1; tentatively, D is TRBD1 (5 bases). The CDR3 extends over 16 amino acids. Germline CDR1 reads LNHNV; CDR2 reads YYDKDF (reference sequence). V was trimmed by 0 bases and J by 4 bases, leaving 15 bases between them. The DNA of the CDR3 is TGTGCCACCAGCAGAGATTGGGGCAGGGCGGTCACTGAAGCTTTCTTT. This translates into CATSRDWGRAVTEAFF. Full variable domain (rest looked up from reference TRBV15 and TRBJ1-1): DAMVIQNPRYQVTQFGKPVTLSCSQTLNHNVMYWYQQKSSQAPKLLFHYYDKDFNNEADTPDNFQSRRPNTSFCFLDIRSPGLGDTAMYLCATSRDWGRAVTEAFFGQGTRLTVV.

V is TRBV5-4 and J is TRBJ2-7, with TRBD1 matching over 8 bases. V trimming: 2 bases; J trimming: 5 bases; junction bases outside the gene matches: 6. CDR3 size: 14 residues. CDR1 SGHNT and CDR2 YYREEE come from the germline V gene (reference sequence). The CDR3 sequence: CASSFAGGADEQYF. Here the CDR3 DNA reads TGTGCCAGCAGCTTCGCAGGGGGCGCCGACGAGCAGTACTTC.

This chain joins TRBV4-1 and TRBJ2-1, with TRBD1 identical over 9 bases. There are 16 residues in the CDR3. Looked up from germline, CDR1 is MGHRA and CDR2 is YSYEKL. Trimming cost V 4 bases and J 8 bases; bases outside gene matches: 12. The CDR3 region is CASSPRPGTGWDEQFF. Here the CDR3 DNA reads TGCGCCAGCAGCCCTCGTCCCGGGACAGGGTGGGATGAGCAGTTCTTC.

The rearrangement links TRBV7-9 to TRBJ2-5; the match to TRBD1 covers 9 bases. The assigned J gene may be wrong: the sequence end matches TRBJ2-7 better. The CDR3 length is 14 residues. Germline V gene lookup returns CDR1 SEHNR and CDR2 FQNEAQ (reference sequence). This chain's CDR3 is CASSLLDRGYEQYF. CDR3 nucleotide sequence: TGTGCCAGCAGCTTACTTGACAGGGGGTACGAGCAGTACTTC.

V is TRBV27 and J is TRBJ2-4; D is possibly TRBD1 or TRBD2 (5 bases each). V was trimmed by 7 bases and J by 5 bases, leaving 12 bases between them. The germline gives CDR1 MNHEY, CDR2 SMNVEV (reference sequence). The CDR3 loop spans 13 amino acids. In nucleotides, the CDR3 is TGTGCCAGCACGGGATTCAGGGAAAACATTCAGTACTTC. Translating it yields CASTGFRENIQYF.

For the CDR3, the DNA is TGTGCCAGCAGCACGACAGGGGGCTTTCAGCCCCAGCATTTT. It translates to CASSTTGGFQPQHF. The J gene is TRBJ1-5, the V gene TRBV5-8; 10 bases are shared with TRBD1. V was pared by 4 bases and J by 6 bases, with 4 bases of the junction left unmatched. Germline lookup yields CDR1 SGHTS and CDR2 YDEGEE. The CDR3 spans 14 residues. Full variable domain (remainder filled in from reference TRBV5-8 and TRBJ1-5): EAGVTQSPTHLIKTRGQQATLRCSPISGHTSVYWYQQALGLGLQFLLWYDEGEERNRGNFPPRFSGRQFPNYSSELNVNALELEDSALYLCASSTTGGFQPQHFGDGTRLSIL.

This clone was counted once. The rearrangement links TRBV19 to TRBJ2-5; TRBD2 matches 9 bases. CDR1 and CDR2 (germline): LNHDA, SQIVND (reference sequence). CDR3 length equals 14 residues. The V segment lost 5 bases and the J segment 2 bases; nucleotides outside the gene matches: 3. CDR3 nucleotides: TGTGCCAGTAGTGAGCGGGAGGCACAAGAGACCCAGTACTTC. Amino acids: CASSEREAQETQYF. Supplemented by reference TRBV19 and TRBJ2-5, the full variable domain reads DGGITQSPKYLFRKEGQNVTLSCEQNLNHDAMYWYRQDPGQGLRLIYYSQIVNDFQKGDIAEGYSVSREKKESFPLTVTSAQKNPTAFYLCASSEREAQETQYFGPGTRLLVL.

The sample holds a few counts of this clone. The chain uses TRBV6-5 and TRBJ1-1; the D gene is possibly TRBD1 (5 bases). V lost 7 bases, J lost 5 bases, and 8 bases lay in between. Germline V gene data show CDR1 as MNHEY and CDR2 as SVGAGI. This CDR3 has 11 amino acids. CDR3 coding DNA: TGTGCCAGCATTTGGGGGACTGAAGCTTTCTTT. This codes for CASIWGTEAFF.

This chain connects TRBV19 to TRBJ2-1; 8 nucleotides align to TRBD1. The CDR3 loop spans 16 amino acids. Trimming removed 4 bases from V and 3 bases from J; junction bases left unmatched: 8. Germline V gives CDR1 LNHDA, CDR2 SQIVND (reference sequence). The CDR3 loop is CASSRSTGVFYNEQFF. The CDR3 region has the DNA TGTGCCAGTAGTAGATCGACAGGGGTTTTCTACAATGAGCAGTTCTTC.

The chain recombines TRBV21-1 with TRBJ1-5. TRBV21-1 is labeled a pseudogene. The CDR3 is 14 amino acids. The CDR3 here is CASPRTESNQPQHF. CDR3 bases: TGTGCCAGCCCCCGAACGGAGAGCAATCAGCCCCAGCATTTT.

DNA for the CDR3: TGTGCCAGCAGTAGTAGCGGGAGGGCTGGTTTGTACGAGCAGTACTTC. Encoded protein: CASSSSGRAGLYEQYF. This sequence joins TRBV28 and TRBJ2-7; 11 nucleotides align to TRBD2. This CDR3 spans 16 amino acids. Germline values: CDR1 MDHEN, CDR2 SYDVKM. V gave up 5 bases and J gave up 4 bases; unmatched junction bases: 10. Complete variable domain (other parts from reference TRBV28 and TRBJ2-7): DVKVTQSSRYLVKRTGEKVFLECVQDMDHENMFWYRQDPGLGLRLIYFSYDVKMKEKGDIPEGYSVSREKKERFSLILESASTNQTSMYLCASSSSGRAGLYEQYFGPGTRLTVT.